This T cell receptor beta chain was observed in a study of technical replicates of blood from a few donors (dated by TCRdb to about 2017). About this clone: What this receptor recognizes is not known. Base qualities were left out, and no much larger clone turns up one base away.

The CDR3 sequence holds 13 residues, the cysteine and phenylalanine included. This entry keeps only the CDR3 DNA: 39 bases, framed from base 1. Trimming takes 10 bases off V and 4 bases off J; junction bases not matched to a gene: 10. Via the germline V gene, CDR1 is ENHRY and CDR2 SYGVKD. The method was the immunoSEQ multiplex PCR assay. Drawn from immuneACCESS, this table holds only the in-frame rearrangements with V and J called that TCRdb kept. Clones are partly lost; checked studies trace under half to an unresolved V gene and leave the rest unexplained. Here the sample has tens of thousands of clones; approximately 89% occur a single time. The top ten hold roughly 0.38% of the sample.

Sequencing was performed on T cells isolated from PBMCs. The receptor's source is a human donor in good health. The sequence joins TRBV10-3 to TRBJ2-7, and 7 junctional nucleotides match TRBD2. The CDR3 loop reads CATKVSGKYEQYF. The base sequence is TGTGCCACCAAGGTGAGCGGGAAGTACGAGCAGTACTTC.